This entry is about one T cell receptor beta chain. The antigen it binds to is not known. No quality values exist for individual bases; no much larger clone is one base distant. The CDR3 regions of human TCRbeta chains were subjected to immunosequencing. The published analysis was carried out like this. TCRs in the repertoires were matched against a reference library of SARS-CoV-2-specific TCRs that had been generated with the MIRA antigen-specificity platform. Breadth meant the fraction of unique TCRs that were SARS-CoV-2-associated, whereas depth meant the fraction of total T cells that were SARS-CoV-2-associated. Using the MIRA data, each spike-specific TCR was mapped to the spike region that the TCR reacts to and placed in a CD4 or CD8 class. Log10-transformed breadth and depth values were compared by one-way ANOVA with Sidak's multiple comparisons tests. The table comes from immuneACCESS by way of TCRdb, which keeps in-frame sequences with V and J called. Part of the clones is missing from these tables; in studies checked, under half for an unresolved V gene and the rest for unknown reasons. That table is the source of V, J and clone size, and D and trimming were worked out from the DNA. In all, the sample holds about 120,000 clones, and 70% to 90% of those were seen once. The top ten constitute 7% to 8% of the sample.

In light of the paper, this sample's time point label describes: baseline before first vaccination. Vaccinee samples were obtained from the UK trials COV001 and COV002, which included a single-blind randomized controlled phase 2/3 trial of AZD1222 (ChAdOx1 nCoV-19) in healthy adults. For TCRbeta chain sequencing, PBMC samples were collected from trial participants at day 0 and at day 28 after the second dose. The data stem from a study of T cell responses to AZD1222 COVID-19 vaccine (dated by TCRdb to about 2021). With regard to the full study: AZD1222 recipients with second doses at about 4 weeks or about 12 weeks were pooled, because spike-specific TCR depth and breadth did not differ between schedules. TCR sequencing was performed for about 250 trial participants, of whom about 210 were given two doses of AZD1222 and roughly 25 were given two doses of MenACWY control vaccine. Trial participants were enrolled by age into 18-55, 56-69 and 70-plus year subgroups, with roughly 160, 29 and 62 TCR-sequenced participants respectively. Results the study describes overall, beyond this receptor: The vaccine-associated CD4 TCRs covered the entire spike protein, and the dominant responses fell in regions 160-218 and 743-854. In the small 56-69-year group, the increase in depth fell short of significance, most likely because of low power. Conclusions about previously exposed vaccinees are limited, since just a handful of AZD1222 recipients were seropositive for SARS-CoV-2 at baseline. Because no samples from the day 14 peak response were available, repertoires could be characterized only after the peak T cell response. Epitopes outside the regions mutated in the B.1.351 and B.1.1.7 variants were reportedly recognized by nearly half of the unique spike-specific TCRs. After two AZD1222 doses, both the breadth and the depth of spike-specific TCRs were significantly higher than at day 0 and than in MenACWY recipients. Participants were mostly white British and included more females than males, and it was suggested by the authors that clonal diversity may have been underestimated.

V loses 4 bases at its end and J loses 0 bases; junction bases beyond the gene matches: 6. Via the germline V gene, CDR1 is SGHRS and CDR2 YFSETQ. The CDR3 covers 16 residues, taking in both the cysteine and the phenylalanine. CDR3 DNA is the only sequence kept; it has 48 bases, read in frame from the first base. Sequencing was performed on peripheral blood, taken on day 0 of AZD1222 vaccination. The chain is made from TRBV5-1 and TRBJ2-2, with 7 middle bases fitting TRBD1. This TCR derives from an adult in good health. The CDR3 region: CASSASGTANTGELFF. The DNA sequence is TGCGCCAGCAGCGCCTCCGGGACAGCGAACACCGGGGAGCTGTTTTTT.